These 22 T cell receptor beta chains were sequenced from one sample in a study of CDR3 diversity in severe acne. TCRdb used MiXCR to reprocess the PCR reads, holding one entry per CDR3 protein. This sample carries more than 85,000 distinct CDR3 sequences, under 55% of them seen once, and the ten largest clones take 11%. Sequencing was carried out using blood. The receptor set was obtained from a male donor with severe acne vulgaris.

CDR3 DNA sequence: TGTGCCAGCAGTGCACTAGCGGGGGGGGCCTACGAGCAGTACTTC. This codes for CASSALAGGAYEQYF. This chain connects TRBV6-5 to TRBJ2-7, with TRBD2 identical over 13 bases. There are 15 residues in the CDR3. Germline CDR1 MNHEY, CDR2 SVGAGI. J lost 2 bases, V lost 5 bases, and 3 bases had no gene match.

This clonotype was detected a few times. DNA of the CDR3: TGTGCCACCAGCAGAGAGTTGGGGGTTGGGGCCAACGTCCTGACTTTC. Amino acids: CATSRELGVGANVLTF. The gene calls are TRBV15 and TRBJ2-6; D is tentatively TRBD1 or TRBD2 (5 bases each). From germline, CDR1 is LNHNV and CDR2 YYDKDF (reference sequence). V was trimmed by 0 bases and J by 3 bases, leaving 9 bases between them. This CDR3 region has 16 residues.

This clonotype was seen a handful of times. J is TRBJ1-1 and V is TRBV15, with D possibly matching TRBD1 (5 bases). This CDR3 comprises 15 residues. Germline V CDR1 and CDR2: LNHNV, YYDKDF (reference sequence). V was trimmed by 1 base and J by 0 bases, leaving 9 bases between them. The CDR3 region has the DNA TGTGCCACCAGCAGAGTCGGGGGAATGAACACTGAAGCTTTCTTT. Translating it yields CATSRVGGMNTEAFF.

Turning to this clonotype: A much larger clone differs from this one at a single base, so this may be a read error. V gene TRBV6-5 combines with J gene TRBJ1-4, with unresolved D. CDR3 length: 12 residues. V lost 6 bases, J lost 7 bases, and 9 bases lay in between. From germline, CDR1 is MNHEY and CDR2 SVGAGI. CDR3 nucleotides: TGTGCCAGCAGCCAATTCGGTGAAAAACTGTTTTTT. It encodes CASSQFGEKLFF.

The J gene is TRBJ2-3, the V gene TRBV7-2; perhaps TRBD1 as D (6 bases). In germline, CDR1 is SGHTA, CDR2 FQGNSA. There are 16 residues in the CDR3. The V end was cut by 1 base, the J end by 1 base, with 12 bases between. CDR3 protein: CASSLVGALGTDTQYF. CDR3 bases: TGTGCCAGCAGCTTAGTGGGGGCCCTAGGCACAGATACGCAGTATTTT. The whole variable domain, remainder taken from reference TRBV7-2 and TRBJ2-3, is GAGVSQSPSNKVTEKGKDVELRCDPISGHTALYWYRQSLGQGLEFLIYFQGNSAPDKSGLPSDRFSAERTGGSVSTLTIQRTQQEDSAVYLCASSLVGALGTDTQYFGPGTRLTVL.

This clonotype occurred many times. The gene calls are TRBV6-6 and TRBJ2-7; no reliable D call. Germline V gene lookup returns CDR1 MNHNY and CDR2 SVGAGI (reference sequence). CDR3 size: 12 residues. Trimming removed 2 bases from V and 5 bases from J, with 7 bases in between. CDR3 sequence (DNA): TGTGCCAGCAGTTACCCTGGAGACGAGCAGTACTTC. Encoded protein: CASSYPGDEQYF.

In its sample, this clonotype was seen a few times. The J gene is TRBJ2-7, the V gene TRBV7-6; 9 nucleotides match TRBD1. This CDR3 comprises 14 residues. The germline CDR1 and CDR2 sequences are SGHVS and FNYEAQ. Trimming at V came to 6 bases and at J to 5 bases, leaving 8 bases not matched to a gene. In DNA, the CDR3 is TGTGCCAGCAGACCCGGGACAGGGAATCACGAGCAGTACTTC. Its translation: CASRPGTGNHEQYF.

This chain joins TRBV12-3 or TRBV12-4 and TRBJ1-1, with no clear D. V was clipped by 4 bases and J by 7 bases, with 16 bases between them. The CDR3 spans 14 residues. The CDR3 DNA reads as TGTGCCAGCAGTTCGCCGGGAACTGGTAATGAAGCTTTCTTT. Amino acids: CASSSPGTGNEAFF.

This clonotype has ten or more counts. The rearrangement joins TRBV5-8 to TRBJ1-4; 12 nucleotides line up with TRBD1. J was trimmed by 8 bases and V by 4 bases; bases with no gene match: 6. CDR3 length: 15 amino acids. The germline V gene has CDR1 SGHTS and CDR2 YDEGEE. The CDR3 region is CASSDGTGGGEKLFF. The CDR3 region has the DNA TGTGCCAGCAGCGATGGGACAGGGGGCGGCGAAAAACTGTTTTTT.

V is TRBV9 and J is TRBJ1-4; D not resolved. The V and J ends lost 0 bases and 5 bases respectively, with 8 bases between them. This CDR3 contains 14 residues. The germline CDR1 and CDR2 sequences are SGDLS and YYNGEE. The CDR3 reads CASSVGLVNEKLFF. The DNA of the CDR3 is TGTGCCAGCAGCGTAGGCCTCGTGAATGAAAAACTGTTTTTT.

Ten or more counts support this clonotype. The gene calls are TRBV15 and TRBJ1-4; no reliable D call. Germline CDR1 is LNHNV and CDR2 is YYDKDF (reference sequence). The length of the CDR3 is 14 residues. V was trimmed by 5 bases and J by 5 bases, leaving 12 bases between them. The CDR3 loop reads CATSLKEGNEKLFF. CDR3 in DNA: TGTGCCACCAGCTTGAAAGAGGGCAATGAAAAACTGTTTTTT. The full variable domain, completed using reference TRBV15 and TRBJ1-4, is DAMVIQNPRYQVTQFGKPVTLSCSQTLNHNVMYWYQQKSSQAPKLLFHYYDKDFNNEADTPDNFQSRRPNTSFCFLDIRSPGLGDTAMYLCATSLKEGNEKLFFGSGTQLSVL.

The rearrangement links TRBV24-1 to TRBJ2-5; unclear D gene. CDR1 is KGHDR and CDR2 is SFDVKD in the germline V gene. V was pared by 1 base and J by 5 bases, with 7 bases between. The CDR3 is made up of 13 amino acids. The CDR3 coding sequence is TGTGCCACCAGTGATTTCCTCGGCGAGACCCAGTACTTC. This gives the protein CATSDFLGETQYF.

The chain has TRBV9 and TRBJ2-3; D remains ambiguous. V was shortened by 7 bases and J by 1 base, with 7 bases between the two germline ends. Germline-derived CDR1 and CDR2 are SGDLS and YYNGEE. The CDR3 totals 12 residues. CDR3: CASGSRTDTQYF. CDR3 nucleotide sequence: TGTGCCAGCGGCTCACGCACAGATACGCAGTATTTT.

This CDR3 reads CASSPPIKTSNTEAFF. The CDR3 coding sequence is TGTGCCAGCAGTCCTCCCATCAAAACAAGTAACACTGAAGCTTTCTTT. V gene TRBV25-1 combines with J gene TRBJ1-1; D is unresolved. CDR1 MGHDK and CDR2 SYGVNS come from the germline V gene. The V and J ends lost 5 bases and 2 bases respectively, with 18 bases between them. This CDR3 comprises 16 residues.

V usage is TRBV12-3 or TRBV12-4 and J usage is TRBJ1-2; D ambiguous. The CDR3 runs 12 residues. Between the trimmed V and J ends, which lost 6 bases and 7 bases, there was a span of 12 bases. Here the CDR3 reads CASSQERAGYTF. In DNA, the CDR3 is TGTGCCAGCAGCCAAGAAAGGGCTGGCTACACCTTC.

This clonotype was seen many times. The V gene is TRBV19, the J gene TRBJ1-1; 10 nucleotides align to TRBD1. CDR1 is LNHDA and CDR2 is SQIVND in the germline V gene (reference sequence). V lost 6 bases, J lost 11 bases, and 9 bases stayed unmatched. This CDR3 region has 13 residues. The CDR3 region has the DNA TGTGCCAGTAGAGGCCCCGGGACAGGGGAGGCTTTCTTT. Protein product: CASRGPGTGEAFF.

This clonotype was recorded a few times. The CDR3 reads CASLAAASYGYTF. CDR3 bases: TGTGCCAGCCTCGCGGCCGCCTCCTATGGCTACACCTTC. The chain uses TRBV25-1 and TRBJ1-2, with D hard to call. With 8 bases removed from V and 4 bases from J, the gap between germline ends came to 14 bases. Germline values: CDR1 MGHDK, CDR2 SYGVNS. The CDR3 sequence is 13 residues long.

This sequence joins TRBV9 and TRBJ2-5; D not certain. The V end was cut by 0 bases, the J end by 1 base, with 13 bases between. The CDR3 extends over 16 amino acids. Germline values: CDR1 SGDLS, CDR2 YYNGEE. The CDR3 DNA follows: TGTGCCAGCAGCGTAGCGAGAGGCCCGATCCAAGAGACCCAGTACTTC. It translates to CASSVARGPIQETQYF.

This CDR3 reads CSASSGGTTYEQYF. In DNA form, the CDR3 reads TGCAGTGCTAGTTCTGGCGGGACAACCTACGAGCAGTACTTC. The V and J genes are TRBV20-1 and TRBJ2-7; TRBD1 or TRBD2 may be the D gene (6 bases each). The CDR3 is made up of 14 amino acids. Germline loops: CDR1 DFQATT, CDR2 SNEGSKA (reference sequence). Trimming removed 3 bases at V and 2 bases at J, with 14 bases between.

This clonotype has ten or more counts. The chain couples TRBV28 to TRBJ1-2; 8 bases map to TRBD1. V was pared by 3 bases and J by 0 bases, with 3 bases of the junction left unmatched. The germline V gene has CDR1 MDHEN and CDR2 SYDVKM. This CDR3 has 15 residues. The CDR3 is CASSLRTGTNYGYTF. The CDR3 nucleotides are TGTGCCAGCAGTTTGCGGACAGGGACTAACTATGGCTACACCTTC.

The V call is TRBV15, the J call TRBJ2-3; no firm D call. The CDR3 extends over 15 amino acids. V lost 0 bases and J lost 0, with 7 bases in between. The germline CDR1 and CDR2 sequences are LNHNV and YYDKDF (reference sequence). Written as DNA, the CDR3 is TGTGCCACCAGCAGAGAAGGATCAAGCACAGATACGCAGTATTTT. Amino acid sequence: CATSREGSSTDTQYF.

This clonotype was detected many times. The chain has TRBV2 and TRBJ1-6, with 8 bases fitting TRBD1. Trimming took 3 bases from V and 3 from J; bases not matched to a gene: 4. In germline, CDR1 is SNHLY, CDR2 FYNNEI. The CDR3 is made up of 16 amino acids. Here the CDR3 reads CASSEAGGGYNSPLHF. Written as DNA, the CDR3 is TGTGCCAGCAGTGAGGCAGGGGGCGGCTATAATTCACCCCTCCACTTT. Together with reference TRBV2 and TRBJ1-6, the CDR3 gives the full variable domain: EPEVTQTPSHQVTQMGQEVILRCVPISNHLYFYWYRQILGQKVEFLVSFYNNEISEKSEIFDDQFSVERPDGSNFTLKIRSTKLEDSAMYFCASSEAGGGYNSPLHFGNGTRLTVT.